This T cell receptor beta chain was found in a study of shared clonotypes between healthy human individuals. J gave up 5 bases and V 0 bases, and 8 bases lay outside the gene matches. This CDR3 is 17 amino acids long. CDR1 and CDR2 (germline): MGHRA, YSYEKL. Method: immunoSEQ multiplex PCR; TCRdb's copy keeps in-frame clones and lacks some. Of about 510,000 clones listed, about 96% were seen once; the top ten hold 0.06%. This clonotype was obtained from a woman in her 30s in good health. This sequence joins TRBV4-1 and TRBJ2-3, with 10 bases fitting TRBD2. The sequencing input was naive CD4+ T cells sorted from blood. Subset of the sample: CD45RA+ positively selected. The DNA for the CDR3 is TGCGCCAGCAGCCAAGATCTGCTAGCGGGAGTGGTAGATACGCAGTATTTT. Its translation: CASSQDLLAGVVDTQYF.